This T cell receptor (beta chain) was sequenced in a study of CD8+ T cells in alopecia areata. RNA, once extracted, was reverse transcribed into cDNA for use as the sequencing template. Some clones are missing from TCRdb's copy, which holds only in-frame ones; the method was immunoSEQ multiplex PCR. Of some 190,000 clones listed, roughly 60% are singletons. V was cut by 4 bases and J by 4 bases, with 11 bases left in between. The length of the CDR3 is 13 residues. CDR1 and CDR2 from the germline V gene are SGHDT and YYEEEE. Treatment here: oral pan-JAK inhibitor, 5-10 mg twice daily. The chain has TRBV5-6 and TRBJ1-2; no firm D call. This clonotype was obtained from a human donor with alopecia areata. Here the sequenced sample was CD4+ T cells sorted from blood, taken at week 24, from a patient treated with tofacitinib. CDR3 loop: CASSRTEFYGYTF. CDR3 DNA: TGTGCCAGCAGCCGGACGGAGTTCTATGGCTACACCTTC.